Detailed here is one T cell receptor (beta chain). In the study's own analysis: From reference gene primer amplification, estimates of nucleated cell counts were derived. TCRdb keeps only in-frame clones here, not all; method: immunoSEQ multiplex PCR. The DNA was the basis for D and trimming; V, J and clone size are from that table. The sample carries about 140,000 clones, approximately 88% recorded once. Germline CDR1 reads LGHDT; CDR2 reads YNNKEL (reference sequence). Trimming shortened V by 2 bases and J by 10 bases, and 15 bases separated the two germline ends. The CDR3 covers 15 residues. The sample originates from a study of blood T cell repertoires in COVID-19. On the study more broadly: Italy, Spain and the United States were the sources of the convalescent and acute COVID-19 samples. PBMCs, B-cell-depleted T cells, or T cells were the source of the cDNA or gDNA that made up the material.

The sequenced material came from peripheral blood. The sequence was collected from a human donor in a cohort sampled during active COVID-19. The chain has TRBV3-1 (or the pseudogene TRBV3-2) and TRBJ1-6; tentatively, D is TRBD1 (5 bases). CDR3 sequence (DNA): TGTGCCAGCAGCCAAAGGAGGGGAGAAGGGTCACCCCTCCACTTT. Its translation: CASSQRRGEGSPLHF.